The 14 T cell receptor beta chains reported below all come from one sample, sequenced in a study of cytomegalovirus exposure and HLA in healthy donors. The study ran its PCR with 60 Vbeta and 13 Jbeta primers. Clones were sequenced by immunoSEQ multiplex PCR, and TCRdb holds only the in-frame ones, with some missing. The profile shows under 150,000 clones, more than 70% of them singletons. The sequencing sample was made of PBMCs. These receptors came from a man aged 45-65 years in good health and CMV-seropositive.

This clone has more than one count but fewer than ten. The J gene is TRBJ1-4, the V gene TRBV30; 8 bases are shared with TRBD1. Germline V lookup: CDR1 GTSNPN, CDR2 SVGIG (reference sequence). CDR3 length: 17 amino acids. Trimming cost V 4 bases and J 0 bases; bases outside gene matches: 10. The CDR3 is CAWISSQGAATNEKLFF. Written as DNA, the CDR3 is TGTGCCTGGATATCTTCGCAGGGGGCTGCAACTAATGAAAAACTGTTTTTT.

The CDR3 DNA follows: TGTGCCAGCAGCTACCGCGGGGAGACCAAAAACATTCAGTACTTC. It codes for CASSYRGETKNIQYF. This chain joins TRBV5-4 and TRBJ2-4, with D possibly TRBD2 on 6 matching bases. CDR1 and CDR2 from the germline V gene are SGHNT and YYREEE (reference sequence). The CDR3 runs to 15 residues. Trimming took 3 bases from V and 2 from J, leaving 12 bases between them.

In its sample, this clone was seen once. The chain has TRBV5-6 and TRBJ1-3, with D perhaps matching TRBD1 (5 bases). Looked up from germline, CDR1 is SGHDT and CDR2 is YYEEEE. The CDR3 runs 16 residues. V gave up 2 bases and J gave up 0 bases, with 12 bases separating them. The CDR3 DNA follows: TGTGCCAGCAGCTTCCGACAGAGCAACTCTGGAAACACCATATATTTT. Encoded protein: CASSFRQSNSGNTIYF.

The J gene is TRBJ1-5, the V gene TRBV27, with 8 nucleotides matching TRBD1. V lost 2 bases to trimming and J lost 2 bases; unmatched junction nucleotides: 2. The CDR3 is made up of 15 amino acids. CDR1 is MNHEY and CDR2 is SMNVEV in the germline V gene (reference sequence). Here the CDR3 reads CASSLTGGGNQPQHF. CDR3 nucleotides: TGTGCCAGCAGTTTAACAGGGGGTGGCAATCAGCCCCAGCATTTT.

The rearrangement uses TRBV6-5 and TRBJ2-7; a weak D match, TRBD1 (6 bases). Trimming removed 6 bases at V and 4 bases at J, with 7 bases between. Germline-derived CDR1 and CDR2 are MNHEY and SVGAGI. This CDR3 spans 11 amino acids. CDR3 nucleotide sequence: TGTGCCAGCAGGGGGGCATACGAGCAGTACTTC. Amino acids: CASRGAYEQYF.

This clone was recorded only once. V and J are TRBV5-1 and TRBJ1-1, with TRBD1 identical over 11 bases. This CDR3 comprises 14 residues. Germline V gene data show CDR1 as SGHRS and CDR2 as YFSETQ. After removal of 4 bases from V and 7 bases from J, the junction contained 6 bases not matched to a gene. CDR3 DNA: TGCGCCAGCAGCCGAGGGACAGGGGGGATTGAAGCTTTCTTT. This encodes CASSRGTGGIEAFF.

The CDR3 coding sequence is TGTGCCAGCAGCCTCCTGGGGGCGGGGGGGCGCGCCGGGGAGCTGTTTTTT. This gives the protein CASSLLGAGGRAGELFF. V and J are TRBV5-4 and TRBJ2-2, with 9 bases fitting TRBD2. Germline V gene data show CDR1 as SGHNT and CDR2 as YYREEE (reference sequence). The CDR3 extends over 17 amino acids. The ends lost 4 bases at V and 6 bases at J; junction bases unmatched: 13.

The chain combines TRBV5-4 with TRBJ2-3; possible D gene TRBD1, 5 bases. Deletions cut 0 bases from V and 3 bases from J, with 11 bases between. Germline values: CDR1 SGHNT, CDR2 YYREEE (reference sequence). The CDR3 covers 15 residues. CDR3 amino acids: CASSLGAGPTDTQYF. The CDR3 DNA sequence: TGTGCCAGCAGCTTGGGTGCAGGGCCGACAGATACGCAGTATTTT.

V gene TRBV5-1 combines with J gene TRBJ2-5, with 8 bases identical to TRBD2. CDR1 is SGHRS, CDR2 YFSETQ, per germline. CDR3 length: 15 residues. V lost 4 bases and J lost 3; bases outside the gene matches: 8. The CDR3 region is CASSPGGGGEETQYF. CDR3 sequence (DNA): TGCGCCAGCAGCCCGGGGGGGGGCGGAGAAGAGACCCAGTACTTC.

This chain connects TRBV19 to TRBJ2-3; TRBD2 matches at 14 bases. Germline CDR1 LNHDA, CDR2 SQIVND (reference sequence). V lost 10 bases and J lost 2; bases outside the gene matches: 14. This CDR3 spans 18 amino acids. This CDR3 is CATRTSGRYDQPTDTQYF. CDR3 coding DNA: TGTGCCACCCGGACTAGCGGGAGGTACGACCAGCCCACAGATACGCAGTATTTT.

The chain employs TRBV2 and TRBJ2-1; 10 bases are a match to TRBD1. The CDR3 spans 15 residues. J gave up 7 bases and V 7 bases, and 10 bases lay outside the gene matches. Germline loops: CDR1 SNHLY, CDR2 FYNNEI. CDR3 nucleotide sequence: TGTGCCAGCACGACGATCGGACAGGGGGTAAATGAGCAGTTCTTC. This translates into CASTTIGQGVNEQFF.

The rearrangement uses TRBV11-3 and TRBJ1-1; no clear D. The CDR3 has 11 amino acids. From germline, CDR1 is SGHNT and CDR2 YENEEA. V shed 4 bases and J shed 7 bases, with 7 bases lying between them. In DNA, the CDR3 is TGTGCCAGCAGCTCAGGTTTTGAAGCTTTCTTT. The encoded protein is CASSSGFEAFF.

The gene calls are TRBV4-2 and TRBJ2-1, with D unresolved. The CDR3 consists of 16 residues. Deletions cut 0 bases from V and 0 bases from J, with 9 bases between. The V gene's germline CDR1 is LGHNA and CDR2 YNFKEQ. CDR3 nucleotides: TGTGCCAGCAGCCAAGAGCAAGCCAACTCCTACAATGAGCAGTTCTTC. Translation: CASSQEQANSYNEQFF.

The chain has TRBV2 and TRBJ2-2; D is unresolved. In germline, CDR1 is SNHLY, CDR2 FYNNEI. Trimming shortened V by 8 bases and J by 1 base, and 8 bases separated the two germline ends. This CDR3 region has 13 residues. CDR3 region: CASAHGNTGELFF. CDR3 in DNA: TGTGCCAGCGCACATGGGAACACCGGGGAGCTGTTTTTT.